These T cell receptor beta chains were read from a single sample in a study of shared clonotypes between healthy human individuals. Libraries were prepared by immunoSEQ multiplex PCR; TCRdb keeps only in-frame clonotypes and omits some of them. In the table there are around 620,000 clones, roughly 95% of which are singletons. Sequencing input: naive CD8+ T cells sorted from blood. The receptor source for this set is a woman younger than 45 in good health. Each CDR3 is given with its conserved first and last residue. Fields, in order: V gene, clone size, J gene, D gene, CDR3 DNA, CDR3 protein. A D gene is named only where the DNA matches it firmly. Only some rows state a clone size, as once, few, many or a class for expanded clones.

TRBV28	-	TRBJ1-2	-	TGTGCCAGCAGGGTACAGGGCGATCACGGCTACACCTTC	CASRVQGDHGYTF
TRBV4-1	-	TRBJ2-7	-	TGCGCCAGCAGCCAAGACTATCCCCCGCCCAAGACCTACGAGCAGTACTTC	CASSQDYPPPKTYEQYF
TRBV5-8	-	TRBJ2-7	-	TGTGCCAGCAGCTTGGCATCGGGGTCTGGCGAGCAGTACTTC	CASSLASGSGEQYF
TRBV7-8	-	TRBJ2-6	-	TGTGCCAGCAGCGCTTTCCGCCCACAAAGTCGGGCCAACGTCCTGACTTTC	CASSAFRPQSRANVLTF
TRBV5-4	-	TRBJ2-1	TRBD2	TGTGCCAGCAGCTGGGACCTAGCGGGTCAGCACAATGAGCAGTTCTTC	CASSWDLAGQHNEQFF
TRBV4-1	once	TRBJ2-2	TRBD2	TGCGCCAGCAGCCCTAGCGGGGGGAACACCGGGGAGCTGTTTTTT	CASSPSGGNTGELFF
TRBV7-8	-	TRBJ1-6	-	TGTGCCAGCACGGGGGGGGGTTCACCCCTCCACTTT	CASTGGGSPLHF
TRBV5-1	-	TRBJ1-1	-	TGCGCCAGCAGCTTGGGTACTGAAGCTTTCTTT	CASSLGTEAFF
TRBV7-9	-	TRBJ2-3	-	TGTGCCAGCAGCCCCCCTCTTGGGTCGGCAGATACGCAGTATTTT	CASSPPLGSADTQYF
TRBV6-1	-	TRBJ2-1	-	TGTGCCAGCAGTGAAGCTAACCGGAACAATGAGCAGTTCTTC	CASSEANRNNEQFF
TRBV19	-	TRBJ1-2	TRBD1	TGTGCCAGTATTGAAACAGGGGCCATTTCGATCTATGGCTACACCTTC	CASIETGAISIYGYTF
TRBV5-1	-	TRBJ2-7	-	TGCGCCAGCAGATCCCCGCCCGAGGGCGAGCAGTACTTC	CASRSPPEGEQYF
TRBV6-5	-	TRBJ2-1	TRBD2	TGTGCCAGTTCGACTAGCCGAGGTGCCTACAATGAGCAGTTCTTC	CASSTSRGAYNEQFF
TRBV7-8	-	TRBJ1-5	TRBD1	TGTGCCAGCAGCTCAGGGGGCCATCAGCCCCAGCATTTT	CASSSGGHQPQHF
TRBV29-1	-	TRBJ2-7	-	TGCAGCGTTGAAGCAGGGCAGGGATACGAGCAGTACTTC	CSVEAGQGYEQYF
TRBV7-9	-	TRBJ2-5	TRBD2	TGTGCCAGCAGCACCAGGACTAGCGGGAGGGGAGAGACCCAGTACTTC	CASSTRTSGRGETQYF
TRBV6-6	-	TRBJ2-4	TRBD1	TGTGCCAGCAGGTCCCAGGGGGCGTGGGACATTCAGTACTTC	CASRSQGAWDIQYF
TRBV2	-	TRBJ2-7	TRBD2	TGTGCCAGCGTAGGGCGGGAGGGAAATGCCGAGCAGTACTTC	CASVGREGNAEQYF
TRBV5-1	-	TRBJ1-1	TRBD1	TGCGCCAGCAGCTGGAGGACAGGTGAAGCTTTCTTT	CASSWRTGEAFF
TRBV19	-	TRBJ2-7	-	TGTGCCAGTAGTATTACTAGTTCCTACGAGCAGTACTTC	CASSITSSYEQYF
TRBV9	-	TRBJ2-5	-	TGTGCCAGCAGCGTAGGGGACACTTATACGGAGACCCAGTACTTC	CASSVGDTYTETQYF
TRBV5-4	-	TRBJ1-2	-	TGTGCCACGGCTAGCGATTTTGGCTACACCTTC	CATASDFGYTF
TRBV7-9	-	TRBJ1-4	-	TGTGCCAGCACCCGGGGAACTAATGAAAAACTGTTTTTT	CASTRGTNEKLFF
TRBV4-2	once	TRBJ1-4	-	TGTGCCAGCAGCCAAGGTTCGGGGGGTACTAATGAAAAACTGTTTTTT	CASSQGSGGTNEKLFF
TRBV7-9	once	TRBJ1-3	-	TGTGCCAGCAGCTCGACGGAATACCTCTCTGGAAACACCATATATTTT	CASSSTEYLSGNTIYF
TRBV28	-	TRBJ2-1	-	TGTGCCAGCAGTTTTATTGTGGCCATATCTTACAATGAGCAGTTCTTC	CASSFIVAISYNEQFF
TRBV28	-	TRBJ2-1	TRBD2	TGTGCCAGCAGATCCTTAGCGGGCTCCTACAATGAGCAGTTCTTC	CASRSLAGSYNEQFF
TRBV19	-	TRBJ2-7	-	TGTGCCAGTAGTGCCTTCTTGAACTCGGGATACGAGCAGTACTTC	CASSAFLNSGYEQYF
TRBV5-6	-	TRBJ2-7	TRBD2	TGTGCCAGCAGCTTCGGACTAGCGGGAGCCGAGCAGTACTTC	CASSFGLAGAEQYF
TRBV5-6	-	TRBJ2-7	-	TGTGCCAGCAGCTTGGCCGGCCGGTACGAGCAGTACTTC	CASSLAGRYEQYF
TRBV4-1	-	TRBJ2-7	-	TGCGCCAGCAGCCAAGATCGGTCAGTGAACTACGAGCAGTACTTC	CASSQDRSVNYEQYF
TRBV27	-	TRBJ2-7	TRBD1	TGTGCCAGCAGTTCCCTGGCACAGGGGGACACCTACGAGCAGTACTTC	CASSSLAQGDTYEQYF
TRBV25-1	-	TRBJ2-1	-	TGTGCCAGCAGTCTGGACTACACCTACAATGAGCAGTTCTTC	CASSLDYTYNEQFF
TRBV28	-	TRBJ2-7	TRBD2	TGTGCCAGCCGGACTAGCGGGTCTTACGAGCAGTACTTC	CASRTSGSYEQYF
TRBV19	-	TRBJ1-5	-	TGTGCCAGTAGTATAGGTGAACAGGTTTATAGCAATCAGCCCCAGCATTTT	CASSIGEQVYSNQPQHF
TRBV28	-	TRBJ2-5	TRBD2	TGTGCCAGCAGTCTGACTAGCGGAAGTCTTGGGGAGACCCAGTACTTC	CASSLTSGSLGETQYF
TRBV30	-	TRBJ2-7	TRBD2	TGTGCCTGGAATTTAGCGGGGAGCTCCTACGAGCAGTACTTC	CAWNLAGSSYEQYF
TRBV9	-	TRBJ2-1	-	TGTGCCAGCAGCGACCGGGTTACTACCGCCTCCTACAATGAGCAGTTCTTC	CASSDRVTTASYNEQFF
TRBV10-3	-	TRBJ2-7	-	TGTGCCATCAGTGATACGAGCTATTCCTACGAGCAGTACTTC	CAISDTSYSYEQYF
TRBV13	-	TRBJ2-7	TRBD2	TGTGCCAGCAGCTCCGCGGGAGCCTCCTACGAGCAGTACTTC	CASSSAGASYEQYF